This TCR beta chain emerged from a study of CXCR3-negative and CXCR3-positive naive CD8 T cells. Turning to the study itself: Approximately 140 million TRB reads were obtained in total, which works out to about 1.5 +/- 0.3 million per library. Whole-study results and caveats: TRB CDR3s were more hydrophobic in CXCR3-positive than in CXCR3-negative naive cells.

Carrying UMI labels, the TRB cDNA libraries were prepared through 5' RACE. TCRdb re-called the 5' RACE reads, yielding one record per CDR3 amino acid sequence without DNA. Here the sample table reports fewer than 65,000 distinct CDR3 sequences. The length of the CDR3 is 13 residues. CDR1 is SGHKS, CDR2 YYEKEE, per germline (reference sequence). Phenotypically, naive CD8+ T cells corresponded to CD45RO-CCR7+CD27+CD95-. As to this clonotype: The antigen is unknown.

Sequenced sample: naive CXCR3+ CD8+ T cells from blood. Subset in this sample: CD45RO-CCR7+CD27+CD95- naive CD8+ T cells expressing CXCR3 (TNR3+). This clonotype was obtained from a human donor in good health. Some clones in this sample may be carry-over from other donors' samples. The gene calls are TRBV5-5 and TRBJ2-3. The CDR3 protein is CASSWGSTDTQYF. Full variable domain (remainder filled in from reference TRBV5-5 and TRBJ2-3): DAGVTQSPTHLIKTRGQQVTLRCSPISGHKSVSWYQQVLGQGPQFIFQYYEKEERGRGNFPDRFSARQFPNYSSELNVNALLLGDSALYLCASSWGSTDTQYFGPGTRLTVL.